The clone carrying this TCR beta chain came up a few times. The antigen is unknown. Two oligonucleotides, mixed equimolar, formed the beta constant-region primer covering TRBC1 and TRBC2. The cDNA 3' end received a ligated single-stranded oligonucleotide carrying the SP2 primer and a 12-nucleotide UMI. TCRdb re-called the UMI-ligation and nested PCR reads with MiXCR, one entry per CDR3 protein. The sample has 130,000 to 150,000 distinct CDR3 sequences, more than 15% seen once; the top ten hold around 0.14%. The sample originates from a study of naive and memory T cell subsets. Study-level points and caveats: The power law exponent of TCR abundance differed between naive and memory cells. Over 85% of naive TCR sequences appeared only once, unlike memory subsets.

This CDR3 comprises 12 residues. Germline V gives CDR1 SGHTA, CDR2 FQGTGA. V lost 4 bases and J 15 bases, leaving 17 bases between the germline ends. The genes are TRBV7-3 and TRBJ2-3, with D perhaps TRBD1 (5 bases). The clonotype comes from a human donor in good health. Input material: naive CD4+ T cells from blood. CDR3 in amino acids: CASSSGAGSTYF. As DNA, the CDR3 is TGTGCCAGCAGCTCTGGGGCCGGGTCAACTTATTTT.